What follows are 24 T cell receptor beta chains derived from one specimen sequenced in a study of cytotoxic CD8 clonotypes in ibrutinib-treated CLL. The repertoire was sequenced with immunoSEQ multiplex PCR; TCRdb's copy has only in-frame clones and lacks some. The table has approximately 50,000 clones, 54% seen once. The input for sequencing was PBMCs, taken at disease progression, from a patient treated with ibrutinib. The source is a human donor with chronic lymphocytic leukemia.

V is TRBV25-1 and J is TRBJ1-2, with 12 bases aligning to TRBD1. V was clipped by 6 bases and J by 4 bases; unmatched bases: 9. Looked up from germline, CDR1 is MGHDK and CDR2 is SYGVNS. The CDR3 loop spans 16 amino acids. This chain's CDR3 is CASSDGDRGHGYGYTF. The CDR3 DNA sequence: TGTGCCAGCAGCGACGGGGACAGGGGGCACGGCTATGGCTACACCTTC.

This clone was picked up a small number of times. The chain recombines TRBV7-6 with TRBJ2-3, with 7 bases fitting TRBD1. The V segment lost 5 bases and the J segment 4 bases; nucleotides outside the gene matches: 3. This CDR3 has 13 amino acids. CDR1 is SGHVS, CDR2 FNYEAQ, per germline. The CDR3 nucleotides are TGTGCCAGCAGCGCGCAGGGGGCAGATACGCAGTATTTT. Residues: CASSAQGADTQYF.

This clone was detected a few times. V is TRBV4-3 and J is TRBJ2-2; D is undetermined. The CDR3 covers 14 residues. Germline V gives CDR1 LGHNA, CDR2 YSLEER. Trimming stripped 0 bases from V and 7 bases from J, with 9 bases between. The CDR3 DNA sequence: TGCGCCAGCAGCCAAGATCGGTTCGGCGGGGAGCTGTTTTTT. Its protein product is CASSQDRFGGELFF.

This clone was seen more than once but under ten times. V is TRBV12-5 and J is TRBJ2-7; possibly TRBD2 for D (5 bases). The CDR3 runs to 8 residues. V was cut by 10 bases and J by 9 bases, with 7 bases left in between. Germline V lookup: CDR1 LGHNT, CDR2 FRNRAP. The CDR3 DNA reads TGTGCTAAACGGGGGCAGTACTTC. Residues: CAKRGQYF. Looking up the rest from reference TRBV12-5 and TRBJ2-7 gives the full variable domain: DARVTQTPRHKVTEMGQEVTMRCQPILGHNTVFWYRQTMMQGLELLAYFRNRAPLDDSGMPKDRFSAEMPDATLATLKIQPSEPRDSAVYFCAKRGQYFGPGTRLTVT.

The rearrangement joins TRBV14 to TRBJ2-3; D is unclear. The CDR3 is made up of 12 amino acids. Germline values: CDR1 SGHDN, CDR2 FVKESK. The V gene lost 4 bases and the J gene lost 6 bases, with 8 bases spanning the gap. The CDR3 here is CASSLYGDTQYF. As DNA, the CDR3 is TGTGCCAGCAGCCTCTATGGGGATACGCAGTATTTT. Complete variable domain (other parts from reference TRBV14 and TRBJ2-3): EAGVTQFPSHSVIEKGQTVTLRCDPISGHDNLYWYRRVMGKEIKFLLHFVKESKQDESGMPNNRFLAERTGGTYSTLKVQPAELEDSGVYFCASSLYGDTQYFGPGTRLTVL.

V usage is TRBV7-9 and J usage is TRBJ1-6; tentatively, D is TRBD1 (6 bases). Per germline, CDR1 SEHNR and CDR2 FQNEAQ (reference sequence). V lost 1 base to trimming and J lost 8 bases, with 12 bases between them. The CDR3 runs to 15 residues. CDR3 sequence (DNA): TGTGCCAGCAGCTTAGAGTCAGGGGTATATTCACCCCTCCACTTT. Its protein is CASSLESGVYSPLHF. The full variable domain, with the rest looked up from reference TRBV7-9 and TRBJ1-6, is DTGVSQNPRHKITKRGQNVTFRCDPISEHNRLYWYRQTLGQGPEFLTYFQNEAQLEKSRLLSDRFSAERPKGSFSTLEIQRTEQGDSAMYLCASSLESGVYSPLHFGNGTRLTVT.

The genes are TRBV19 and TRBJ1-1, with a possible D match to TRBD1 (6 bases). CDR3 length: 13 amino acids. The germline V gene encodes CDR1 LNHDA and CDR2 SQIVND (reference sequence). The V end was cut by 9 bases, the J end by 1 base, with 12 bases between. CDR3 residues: CASGQSRNTEAFF. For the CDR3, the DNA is TGTGCCAGCGGACAGTCCCGGAACACTGAAGCTTTCTTT.

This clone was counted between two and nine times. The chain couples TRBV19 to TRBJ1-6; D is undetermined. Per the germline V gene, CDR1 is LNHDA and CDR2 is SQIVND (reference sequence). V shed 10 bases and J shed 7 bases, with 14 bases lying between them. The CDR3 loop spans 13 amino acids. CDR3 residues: CATSIKGNSPLHF. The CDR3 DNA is TGTGCCACTTCGATAAAAGGGAATTCACCCCTCCACTTT. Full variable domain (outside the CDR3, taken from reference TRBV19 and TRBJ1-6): DGGITQSPKYLFRKEGQNVTLSCEQNLNHDAMYWYRQDPGQGLRLIYYSQIVNDFQKGDIAEGYSVSREKKESFPLTVTSAQKNPTAFYLCATSIKGNSPLHFGNGTRLTVT.

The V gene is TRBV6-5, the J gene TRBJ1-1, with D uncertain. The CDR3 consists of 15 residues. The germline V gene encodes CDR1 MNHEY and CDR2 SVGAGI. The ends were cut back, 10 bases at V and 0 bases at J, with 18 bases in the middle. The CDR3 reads CATSPLGRMNTEAFF. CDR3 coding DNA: TGTGCCACCAGCCCCCTAGGGCGGATGAACACTGAAGCTTTCTTT.

The CDR3 DNA is TGTGCCAGCAGCTTCCAGGGAATTGACTCTGGAAACACCATATATTTT. Its protein is CASSFQGIDSGNTIYF. This chain joins TRBV7-2 and TRBJ1-3; D is possibly TRBD1 (5 bases). The germline CDR1 and CDR2 sequences are SGHTA and FQGNSA. The CDR3 consists of 16 residues. V was clipped by 3 bases and J by 0 bases, with 12 bases between them. Based on the CDR3 plus reference TRBV7-2 and TRBJ1-3, the full variable domain is GAGVSQSPSNKVTEKGKDVELRCDPISGHTALYWYRQSLGQGLEFLIYFQGNSAPDKSGLPSDRFSAERTGGSVSTLTIQRTQQEDSAVYLCASSFQGIDSGNTIYFGEGSWLTVV.

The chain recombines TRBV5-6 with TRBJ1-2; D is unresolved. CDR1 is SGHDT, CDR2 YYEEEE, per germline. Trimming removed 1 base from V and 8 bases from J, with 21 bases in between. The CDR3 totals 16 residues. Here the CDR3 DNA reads TGTGCCAGCAGCTTGAGCGCGGGAGGGCGGATTGGAGGCTACACCTTC. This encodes CASSLSAGGRIGGYTF.

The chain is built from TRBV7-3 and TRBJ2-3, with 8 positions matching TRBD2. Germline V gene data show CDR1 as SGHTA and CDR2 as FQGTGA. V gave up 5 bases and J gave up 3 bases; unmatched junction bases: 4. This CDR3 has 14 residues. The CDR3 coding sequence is TGTGCCAGCAGCCGCGGGGGGAAGACAGATACGCAGTATTTT. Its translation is CASSRGGKTDTQYF. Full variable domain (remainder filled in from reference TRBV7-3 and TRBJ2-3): GAGVSQTPSNKVTEKGKYVELRCDPISGHTALYWYRQSLGQGPEFLIYFQGTGAADDSGLPNDRFFAVRPEGSVSTLKIQRTERGDSAVYLCASSRGGKTDTQYFGPGTRLTVL.

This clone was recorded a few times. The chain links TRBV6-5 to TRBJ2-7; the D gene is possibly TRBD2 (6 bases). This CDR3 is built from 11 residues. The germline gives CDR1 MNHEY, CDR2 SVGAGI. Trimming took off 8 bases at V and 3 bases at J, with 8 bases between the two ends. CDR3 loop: CASGGNYEQYF. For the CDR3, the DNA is TGTGCCAGCGGGGGGAACTACGAGCAGTACTTC.

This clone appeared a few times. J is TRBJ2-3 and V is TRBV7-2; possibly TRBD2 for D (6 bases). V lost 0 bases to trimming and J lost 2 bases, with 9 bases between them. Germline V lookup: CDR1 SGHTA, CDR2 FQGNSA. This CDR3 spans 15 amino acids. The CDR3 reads CASSLAGGVTDTQYF. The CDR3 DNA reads TGTGCCAGCAGCTTAGCGGGCGGGGTCACAGATACGCAGTATTTT.

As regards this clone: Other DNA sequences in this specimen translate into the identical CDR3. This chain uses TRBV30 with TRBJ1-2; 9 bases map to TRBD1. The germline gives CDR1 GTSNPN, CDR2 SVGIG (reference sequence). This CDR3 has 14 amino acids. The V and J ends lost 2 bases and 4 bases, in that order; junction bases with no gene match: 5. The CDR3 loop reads CAWSPGQGGYGYTF. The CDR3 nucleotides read TGTGCCTGGAGTCCGGGACAGGGTGGCTATGGCTACACCTTC.

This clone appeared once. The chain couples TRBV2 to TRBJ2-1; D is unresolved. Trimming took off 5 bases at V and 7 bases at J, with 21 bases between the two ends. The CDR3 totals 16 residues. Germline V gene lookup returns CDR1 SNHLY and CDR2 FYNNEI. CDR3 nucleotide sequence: TGTGCCAGCAGTCCCACCGGGCCGATAGGTGGTAATGAGCAGTTCTTC. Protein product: CASSPTGPIGGNEQFF. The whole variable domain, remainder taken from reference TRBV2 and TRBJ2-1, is EPEVTQTPSHQVTQMGQEVILRCVPISNHLYFYWYRQILGQKVEFLVSFYNNEISEKSEIFDDQFSVERPDGSNFTLKIRSTKLEDSAMYFCASSPTGPIGGNEQFFGPGTRLTVL.

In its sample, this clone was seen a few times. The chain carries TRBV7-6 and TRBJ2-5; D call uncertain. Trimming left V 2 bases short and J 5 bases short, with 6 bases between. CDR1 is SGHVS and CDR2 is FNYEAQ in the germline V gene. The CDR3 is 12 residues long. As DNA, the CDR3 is TGTGCCAGCAGCTTAATCTGGGAGACCCAGTACTTC. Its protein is CASSLIWETQYF.

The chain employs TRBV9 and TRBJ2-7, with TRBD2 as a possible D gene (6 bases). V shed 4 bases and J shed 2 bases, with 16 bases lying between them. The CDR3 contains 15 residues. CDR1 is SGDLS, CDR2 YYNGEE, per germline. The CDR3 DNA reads TGTGCCAGCAGCAAGGCCGGGACTGACACCTACGAGCAGTACTTC. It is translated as CASSKAGTDTYEQYF.

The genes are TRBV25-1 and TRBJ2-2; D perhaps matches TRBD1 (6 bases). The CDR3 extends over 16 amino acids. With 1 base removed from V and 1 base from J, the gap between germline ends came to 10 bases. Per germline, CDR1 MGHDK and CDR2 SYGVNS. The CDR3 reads CASSEFGGLNTGELFF. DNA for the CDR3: TGTGCCAGCAGTGAATTTGGGGGCCTGAACACCGGGGAGCTGTTTTTT.

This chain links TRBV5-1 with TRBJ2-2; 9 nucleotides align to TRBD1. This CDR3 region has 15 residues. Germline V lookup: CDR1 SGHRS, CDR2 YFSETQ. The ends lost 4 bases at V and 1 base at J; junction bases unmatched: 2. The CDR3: CASSGGQGNTGELFF. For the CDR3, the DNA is TGCGCCAGCAGCGGGGGACAGGGGAACACCGGGGAGCTGTTTTTT.

This CDR3 is CASSGTGENTGELFF. CDR3 bases: TGTGCCAGCAGTGGGACAGGGGAAAACACCGGGGAGCTGTTTTTT. The rearrangement joins TRBV6-4 to TRBJ2-2; 9 positions agree with TRBD1. CDR3 length: 15 amino acids. Trimming removed 4 bases from V and 2 bases from J; junction bases left unmatched: 2. The germline CDR1 and CDR2 sequences are MRHNA and SNTAGT.

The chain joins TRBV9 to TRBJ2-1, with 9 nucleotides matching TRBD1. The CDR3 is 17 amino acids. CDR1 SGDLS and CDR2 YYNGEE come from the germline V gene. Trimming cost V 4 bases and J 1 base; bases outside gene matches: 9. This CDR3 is CASSPRTGGASYNEQFF. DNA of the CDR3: TGTGCCAGCAGCCCCCGAACAGGGGGCGCGTCCTACAATGAGCAGTTCTTC.

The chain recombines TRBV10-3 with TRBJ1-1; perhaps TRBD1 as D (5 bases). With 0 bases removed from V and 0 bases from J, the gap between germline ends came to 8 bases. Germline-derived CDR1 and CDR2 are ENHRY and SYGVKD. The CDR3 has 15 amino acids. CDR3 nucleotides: TGTGCCATCAGTGAGTCAGAGGGGTTGAACACTGAAGCTTTCTTT. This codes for CAISESEGLNTEAFF.

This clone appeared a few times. The CDR3 region is CASSLDNTGELFF. The CDR3 DNA reads TGTGCCAGCAGCTTGGACAACACCGGGGAGCTGTTTTTT. V gene TRBV7-7 combines with J gene TRBJ2-2; the D is unclear. Germline assignment: CDR1 SSHAT and CDR2 FNYEAQ (reference sequence). The V end was cut by 3 bases, the J end by 2 bases, with 4 bases between. CDR3 length: 13 residues. The variable domain in full, with the rest retrieved from reference TRBV7-7 and TRBJ2-2, is GAGVSQSPRYKVTKRGQDVTLRCDPISSHATLYWYQQALGQGPEFLTYFNYEAQPDKSGLPSDRFSAERPEGSISTLTIQRTEQRDSAMYRCASSLDNTGELFFGEGSRLTVL.